These 9 T cell receptor beta chains were sequenced from one sample in a study of T-cell reconstitution after alpha-beta-depleted transplantation in children (dated by TCRdb to 2016 to 2017). Libraries were made using PCR. TCRdb records Illumina HiSeq 2500 as the sequencer. TCR library preparation used molecular barcoding, with unique molecular identifiers applied to normalize quantification of the TCRbeta repertoire. TCRdb reprocessing: public reads trimmed at Q25 with fastp, clones called with MiXCR, in-frame beta chains kept. Rows with a matching CDR3 protein are joined into one entry that keeps the most common DNA and genes. The sample yields 150,000 to 200,000 distinct CDR3 sequences; 13% to 15% were counted once. Of the sample, under 15% is held by the ten largest clones. The sample was PBMCs from the stem cell graft donor, taken from the stem cell graft. The receptors derive from a human donor who donated a stem cell graft to a child with acute lymphoblastic leukemia.

This clonotype was observed many times. The chain couples TRBV5-4 to TRBJ1-1, with D perhaps matching TRBD1 (5 bases). Germline V gene lookup returns CDR1 SGHNT and CDR2 YYREEE (reference sequence). V was pared by 5 bases and J by 8 bases, with 16 bases between. The CDR3 sequence is 13 residues long. In nucleotides, the CDR3 is TGTGCCAGCAGACCCCGGGACGGTCGGGAAGCTTTCTTT. Its translation is CASRPRDGREAFF. The entire variable domain, with the rest obtained from reference TRBV5-4 and TRBJ1-1, is as follows: ETGVTQSPTHLIKTRGQQVTLRCSSQSGHNTVSWYQQALGQGPQFIFQYYREEENGRGNFPPRFSGLQFPNYSSELNVNALELDDSALYLCASRPRDGREAFFGQGTRLTVV.

This clonotype was counted at least ten times. V gene TRBV6-1 combines with J gene TRBJ2-1, with 7 bases aligning to TRBD2. The CDR3 totals 13 residues. CDR1 MNHNS and CDR2 SASEGT come from the germline V gene. Unmatched junction bases numbered 4, after V lost 6 bases and J lost 5 bases. The CDR3 nucleotides read TGTGCCAGCAGGCTAGCGGACGACAATGAGCAGTTCTTC. As protein: CASRLADDNEQFF.

A note on this clonotype: A much larger clone sits a single nucleotide away, making a read error possible. This chain links TRBV11-2 with TRBJ2-2; 8 bases match TRBD2. Germline-derived CDR1 and CDR2 are SGHAT and FQNNGV. There are 17 residues in the CDR3. This CDR3 is CASTLARTSPNTGELFF. Here the CDR3 DNA reads TGTGCCAGCACCTTAGCTAGGACTAGCCCTAACACCGGGGAGCTGTTTTTT.

Points on this clonotype: A read error may be the cause here, since a much bigger clone is one base away. The chain combines TRBV5-1 with TRBJ2-1; tentatively, D is TRBD1 (6 bases). The V gene's germline CDR1 is SGHRS and CDR2 YFSETQ. This CDR3 has 16 amino acids. The CDR3 protein is CASSLLPQGSYNEKFF. DNA for the CDR3: TGCGCCAGCAGCTTGCTTCCACAGGGCTCCTACAATGAGAAGTTCTTC.

The V gene is TRBV27, the J gene TRBJ2-7; D tentatively fits TRBD1 or TRBD2 (5 bases each). The CDR3 totals 17 residues. The germline V gene encodes CDR1 MNHEY and CDR2 SMNVEV (reference sequence). The V and J ends lost 5 bases and 1 base respectively, with 21 bases between them. CDR3 sequence: CASSPPTRDLRSYEQYF. The DNA for the CDR3 is TGTGCCAGCAGTCCCCCAACCCGGGACCTGAGGTCCTACGAGCAGTACTTC.

This clonotype has at least ten counts. This chain connects TRBV20-1 to TRBJ1-2; a possible D gene is TRBD1 (6 bases). The CDR3 extends over 13 amino acids. Germline CDR1 reads DFQATT; CDR2 reads SNEGSKA (reference sequence). V was clipped by 6 bases and J by 8 bases, with 19 bases between them. The CDR3 DNA follows: TGCAGTGCCCCCCGGGGGCAGAAGGACGGCTACACCTTC. It encodes CSAPRGQKDGYTF.

This clonotype was counted at least ten times. This chain joins TRBV5-1 and TRBJ2-7; tentatively, D is TRBD1 (6 bases). Deletions cut 0 bases from V and 5 bases from J, with 15 bases between. CDR1 SGHRS and CDR2 YFSETQ come from the germline V gene. The CDR3 contains 15 residues. The CDR3 sequence: CASSLVSGQVHEQYF. The CDR3 region has the DNA TGCGCCAGCAGCTTGGTGTCGGGACAAGTCCACGAGCAGTACTTC.

This clonotype has at least ten counts. The rearrangement links TRBV29-1 to TRBJ1-1; 7 nucleotides line up with TRBD1. Germline-derived CDR1 and CDR2 are SQVTM and ANQGSEA. The CDR3 runs 13 residues. V lost 6 bases, J lost 0 bases, and 4 bases stayed unmatched. CDR3 DNA sequence: TGCAGCGTACTGACAGGGATGAACACTGAAGCTTTCTTT. This codes for CSVLTGMNTEAFF.

This clonotype was detected many times. The V gene is TRBV5-1, the J gene TRBJ1-2; 7 bases match TRBD1. The CDR3 loop spans 14 amino acids. Trimming at V came to 0 bases and at J to 6 bases, leaving 5 bases not matched to a gene. The germline V gene encodes CDR1 SGHRS and CDR2 YFSETQ. The CDR3 sequence is CASSLVEGADGYTF. The CDR3, as DNA: TGCGCCAGCAGCTTGGTAGAGGGGGCGGATGGCTACACCTTC.